This record covers a single T cell receptor (beta chain). Produced via immunoSEQ multiplex PCR; TCRdb's table is partial and in-frame only. This sample has 260,000 or so clones; 85% to 90% occur once, and the top ten carry around 2.6%. These data are taken from a study of cytomegalovirus exposure and HLA in healthy donors. V lost 8 bases, J lost 2 bases, and 12 bases stayed unmatched. CDR3 size: 15 residues. In germline, CDR1 is SQVTM, CDR2 ANQGSEA. Sequenced: PBMCs. This receptor was identified in a man younger than 30 in good health and CMV-seronegative. The gene calls are TRBV29-1 and TRBJ2-3, with 8 bases that match TRBD2. CDR3 sequence (DNA): TGCAGCTCAAACCGGCGGGGGGCGGCCACAGATACGCAGTATTTT. Amino acid sequence: CSSNRRGAATDTQYF.